In its sample, the clone carrying this T cell receptor (beta chain) was seen a few times. As yet, its antigen is unknown. This entry comes from a study of beta chain features in type 1 diabetes. Study information: All samples yielded some 100,000,000 examined sorted cells. General observations from the study: Across all four CD4+ subsets, people with type 1 diabetes showed modestly shorter TCRB CDR3s.

Germline CDR1 and CDR2: MNHEY and SMNVEV (reference sequence). This CDR3 is 20 amino acids long. The ends lost 0 bases at V and 7 bases at J; junction bases unmatched: 16. Each of the CD4+ naive, central memory, regulatory and stem cell-like memory populations was sorted via CD45RO/CCR7/CD25/CD127/CD95/CD27. Since all of the isolated RNA was reverse transcribed, expressed TCRB transcripts were what got sequenced. Produced via immunoSEQ multiplex PCR; TCRdb's table is partial and in-frame only. The profile shows about 150,000 clones, about 9.4% of them singletons. The sample was central memory CD4+ T cells from blood. The chain is built from TRBV27 and TRBJ2-1; 12 bases line up with TRBD1. This TCR came from a man aged 25-45 years with type 1 diabetes. The CDR3 nucleotides are TGTGCCAGCAGTTTATCGGATCTTTTGACCCGGGACAGGGGGCGGAATGAGCAGTTCTTC. This translates into CASSLSDLLTRDRGRNEQFF.